Presented here are 21 T cell receptor beta chains from one specimen sequenced in a study of T cell responses to AZD1222 COVID-19 vaccine. The method was immunoSEQ multiplex PCR; TCRdb's version includes in-frame clones alone and lacks a portion of them. The repertoire consists of some 130,000 clones, with approximately 90% occurring once and the leading ten covering approximately 20%. Sequenced here: peripheral blood, sampled on day 0 of AZD1222 vaccination. The receptors derive from an adult in good health.

The chain couples TRBV12-3 or TRBV12-4 to TRBJ1-1; tentatively, D is TRBD1 (5 bases). V lost 6 bases to trimming and J lost 4 bases, with 9 bases between them. This CDR3 is built from 12 residues. CDR3 sequence (DNA): TGTGCCAGCAGCACAGGAGGCACTGAAGCTTTCTTT. It specifies CASSTGGTEAFF.

The V call is TRBV12-3 or TRBV12-4, the J call TRBJ1-1, with a weak D call TRBD1 (6 bases). CDR3 length equals 12 residues. V was shortened by 6 bases and J by 5 bases, with 10 bases between the two germline ends. CDR3 protein: CASSRRGTEAFF. The CDR3 bases are TGTGCCAGCAGCCGCAGGGGTACTGAAGCTTTCTTT.

The chain combines TRBV7-2 with TRBJ1-2, with D unclear. This CDR3 is 12 amino acids long. The germline V gene encodes CDR1 SGHTA and CDR2 FQGNSA. Trimming cost V 4 bases and J 3 bases, with 6 bases left between them. The CDR3 sequence: CASSSVYYGYTF. CDR3 nucleotide sequence: TGTGCCAGCAGCTCCGTCTACTATGGCTACACCTTC.

V gene TRBV6-4 combines with J gene TRBJ2-7; D gene unclear. Germline values: CDR1 MRHNA, CDR2 SNTAGT. V dropped 2 bases and J dropped 4 bases, with 15 bases sitting between them. The CDR3 consists of 15 residues. As DNA, the CDR3 is TGTGCCAGCAGTGACCCTTCCCCTCTCTCTTACGAGCAGTACTTC. Protein sequence: CASSDPSPLSYEQYF.

This clone was detected once. A junction end diverges from the germline sequence, so it may reflect a read error. V usage is TRBV5-8 and J usage is TRBJ1-1; D unclear. Germline-derived CDR1 and CDR2 are SGHTS and YDEGEE. The CDR3 runs to 12 residues. CDR3 region: CASNLRVVEAFF. DNA for the CDR3: TGTGCCAGCAACTTGAGAGTAGTGGAAGCTTTCTTT.

The gene calls are TRBV7-2 and TRBJ2-1, with D possibly being TRBD1 or TRBD2 (5 bases each). The CDR3 runs to 14 residues. Looked up from germline, CDR1 is SGHTA and CDR2 is FQGNSA. Trimming took off 5 bases at V and 9 bases at J, with 17 bases between the two ends. The CDR3 region is CASSRDPGRSEQFF. CDR3 nucleotides: TGTGCCAGCAGCCGGGACCCCGGAAGGAGTGAGCAGTTCTTC.

The CDR3 is CASSYLAHSYNEQFF. In nucleotides, the CDR3 is TGTGCCAGCAGTTACCTAGCGCACTCCTACAATGAGCAGTTCTTC. This sequence joins TRBV11-2 and TRBJ2-1, with D maybe TRBD2 (6 bases). This CDR3 has 15 residues. Trimming removed 6 bases at V and 0 bases at J, with 12 bases between. CDR1 is SGHAT and CDR2 is FQNNGV in the germline V gene.

The V call is TRBV4-1, the J call TRBJ2-5, with no clear D. There are 14 residues in the CDR3. V lost 1 base and J lost 2, with 8 bases in between. Germline V gene sequence: CDR1 MGHRA, CDR2 YSYEKL. CDR3 residues: CASSQARPQETQYF. The DNA of the CDR3 is TGCGCCAGCAGCCAAGCAAGACCTCAAGAGACCCAGTACTTC.

The chain recombines TRBV6-5 with TRBJ1-5, with 8 bases matching TRBD1. V lost 6 bases to trimming and J lost 4 bases; unmatched junction nucleotides: 8. Germline V gene lookup returns CDR1 MNHEY and CDR2 SVGAGI. This CDR3 has 15 residues. The CDR3 region has the DNA TGTGCCAGCAGACCTGGGACAGGTGGGAATCAGCCCCAGCATTTT. Translating it yields CASRPGTGGNQPQHF.

The V call is TRBV30, the J call TRBJ2-7; weak D call: TRBD1 (6 bases). This CDR3 region has 14 residues. Germline loops: CDR1 GTSNPN, CDR2 SVGIG (reference sequence). Trimming took off 4 bases at V and 3 bases at J, with 16 bases between the two ends. The CDR3 DNA reads as TGTGCCTGGACCCCACAGGGATACAGCTACGAGCAGTACTTC. It specifies CAWTPQGYSYEQYF.

J is TRBJ1-4 and V is TRBV15, with TRBD1 matching 10 bases. This CDR3 is 16 amino acids long. Germline V CDR1 and CDR2: LNHNV, YYDKDF (reference sequence). After removal of 1 base from V and 5 bases from J, the junction contained 4 bases not matched to a gene. This chain's CDR3 is CATSRGRTGGNEKLFF. The CDR3 nucleotides read TGTGCCACCAGCAGAGGCAGGACAGGGGGGAATGAAAAACTGTTTTTT.

The V gene is TRBV28, the J gene TRBJ1-2; D gene ambiguous. Trimming stripped 5 bases from V and 8 bases from J, with 12 bases between. Germline V gene lookup returns CDR1 MDHEN and CDR2 SYDVKM. CDR3 length: 12 residues. The CDR3 DNA is TGTGCCAGCAGTGGGAATTTGGGGGGCTACACCTTC. Translation: CASSGNLGGYTF.

The V call is TRBV7-9, the J call TRBJ1-1; D uncertain. Germline CDR1 SEHNR, CDR2 FQNEAQ (reference sequence). The CDR3 runs 12 residues. Trimming took 3 bases from V and 7 from J, leaving 9 bases between them. The CDR3 spells CASSLLDREAFF. CDR3 bases: TGTGCCAGCAGCTTGCTGGACCGTGAAGCTTTCTTT.

This clone was recorded only once. The rearrangement links TRBV20-1 to TRBJ1-2; D uncertain. CDR1 and CDR2 from the germline V gene are DFQATT and SNEGSKA (reference sequence). The ends were cut back, 2 bases at V and 8 bases at J, with 3 bases in the middle. The CDR3 loop spans 9 amino acids. CDR3 amino acids: CSARPGYTF. The CDR3 region has the DNA TGCAGTGCTAGACCGGGCTACACCTTC.

This clone was detected once. The CDR3: CASSLAPPGQGGYEQYF. The CDR3 DNA reads as TGCGCCAGCAGCTTGGCCCCTCCGGGACAGGGGGGTTACGAGCAGTACTTC. The rearrangement uses TRBV5-1 and TRBJ2-7; 11 bases are a match to TRBD1. The V gene end was trimmed by 0 bases and the J gene end by 4 bases; junction bases not matched to a gene: 9. This CDR3 is built from 17 residues. Germline V gene data show CDR1 as SGHRS and CDR2 as YFSETQ.

This chain uses TRBV27 with TRBJ2-2, with D unclear. CDR1 is MNHEY, CDR2 SMNVEV, per germline (reference sequence). CDR3 length equals 12 residues. The V end was cut by 5 bases, the J end by 2 bases, with 3 bases between. CDR3 region: CASSLNTGELFF. The CDR3 bases are TGTGCCAGCAGTCTCAACACCGGGGAGCTGTTTTTT.

This chain links TRBV5-1 with TRBJ1-1; 8 bases fit TRBD1. The CDR3 length is 14 residues. Germline V gene lookup returns CDR1 SGHRS and CDR2 YFSETQ. After removal of 7 bases from V and 5 bases from J, the junction contained 10 bases not matched to a gene. CDR3 nucleotide sequence: TGCGCCAGCGCATCGTCGACAGGGGTGACTGAAGCTTTCTTT. Translating it yields CASASSTGVTEAFF.

This clone showed up just a few times. This rearrangement joins TRBV5-4 to TRBJ1-2; D gene uncertain. CDR1 is SGHNT, CDR2 YYREEE, per germline (reference sequence). Trimming left V 1 base short and J 6 bases short, with 16 bases between. The CDR3 is 15 residues long. This chain's CDR3 is CASSLKVSPSDGYTF. The CDR3 nucleotides are TGTGCCAGCAGCTTGAAGGTCAGTCCCTCGGATGGCTACACCTTC.

The chain carries TRBV28 and TRBJ1-1; no firm D call. The CDR3 spans 12 residues. Germline CDR1 MDHEN, CDR2 SYDVKM. V dropped 7 bases and J dropped 0 bases, with 6 bases sitting between them. The chain's CDR3 is CASKILNTEAFF. The CDR3 nucleotides are TGTGCCAGCAAAATTTTGAACACTGAAGCTTTCTTT.

The chain has TRBV2 and TRBJ1-5, with D unresolved. The CDR3 has 13 residues. CDR1 and CDR2 (germline): SNHLY, FYNNEI. Trimming left V 8 bases short and J 3 bases short, with 11 bases between. DNA for the CDR3: TGTGCCAGCGAAGCAGATCACAATCAGCCCCAGCATTTT. Its translation is CASEADHNQPQHF. The full variable domain, in which reference TRBV2 and TRBJ1-5 provide the parts outside the CDR3, is EPEVTQTPSHQVTQMGQEVILRCVPISNHLYFYWYRQILGQKVEFLVSFYNNEISEKSEIFDDQFSVERPDGSNFTLKIRSTKLEDSAMYFCASEADHNQPQHFGDGTRLSIL.

This rearrangement joins TRBV7-2 to TRBJ1-3; D gene uncertain. The CDR3 loop spans 15 amino acids. The germline CDR1 and CDR2 sequences are SGHTA and FQGNSA. The V end was cut by 6 bases, the J end by 0 bases, with 12 bases between. In DNA, the CDR3 is TGTGCCAGCAGGTCAGATCCTAGCTCTGGAAACACCATATATTTT. It translates to CASRSDPSSGNTIYF.